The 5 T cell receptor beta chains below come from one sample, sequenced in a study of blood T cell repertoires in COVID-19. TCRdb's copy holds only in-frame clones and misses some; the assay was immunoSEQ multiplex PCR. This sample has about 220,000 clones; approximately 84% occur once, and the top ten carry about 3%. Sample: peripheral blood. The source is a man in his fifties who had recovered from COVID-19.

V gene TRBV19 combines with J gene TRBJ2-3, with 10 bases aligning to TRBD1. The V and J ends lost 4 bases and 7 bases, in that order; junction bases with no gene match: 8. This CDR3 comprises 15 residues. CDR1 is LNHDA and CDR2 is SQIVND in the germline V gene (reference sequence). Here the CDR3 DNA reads TGTGCCAGTAGTAATGACAGGGGGCGTAGAAATACGCAGTATTTT. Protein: CASSNDRGRRNTQYF.

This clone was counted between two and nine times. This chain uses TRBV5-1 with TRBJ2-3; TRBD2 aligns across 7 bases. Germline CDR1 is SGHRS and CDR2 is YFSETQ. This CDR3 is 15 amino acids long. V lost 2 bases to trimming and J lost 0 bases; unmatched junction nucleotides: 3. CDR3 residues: CASSFSSGSTDTQYF. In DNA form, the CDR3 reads TGCGCCAGCAGCTTTTCTAGCGGTAGCACAGATACGCAGTATTTT. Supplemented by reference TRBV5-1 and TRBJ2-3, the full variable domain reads KAGVTQTPRYLIKTRGQQVTLSCSPISGHRSVSWYQQTPGQGLQFLFEYFSETQRNKGNFPGRFSGRQFSNSRSEMNVSTLELGDSALYLCASSFSSGSTDTQYFGPGTRLTVL.

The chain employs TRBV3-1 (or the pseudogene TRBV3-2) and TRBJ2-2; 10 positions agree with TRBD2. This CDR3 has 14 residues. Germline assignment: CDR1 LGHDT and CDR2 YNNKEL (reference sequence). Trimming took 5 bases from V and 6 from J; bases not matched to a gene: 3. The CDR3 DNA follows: TGTGCCAGCAGCGAACTAGCGGGATCCGGGGAGCTGTTTTTT. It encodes CASSELAGSGELFF.

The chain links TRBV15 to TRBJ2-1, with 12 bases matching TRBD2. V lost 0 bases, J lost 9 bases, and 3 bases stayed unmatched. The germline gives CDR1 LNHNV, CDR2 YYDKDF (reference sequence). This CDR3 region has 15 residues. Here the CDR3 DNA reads TGTGCCACCAGCAGAGAGCTAGCGGGAGGGAGTGAGCAGTTCTTC. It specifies CATSRELAGGSEQFF.

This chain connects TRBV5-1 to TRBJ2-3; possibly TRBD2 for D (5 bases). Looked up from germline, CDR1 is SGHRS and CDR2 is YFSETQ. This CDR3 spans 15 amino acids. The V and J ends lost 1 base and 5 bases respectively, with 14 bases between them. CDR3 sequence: CASSLSGTRGDTQYF. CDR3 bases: TGCGCCAGCAGCTTGTCAGGTACTAGAGGAGATACGCAGTATTTT.